One and the same sample provided the 28 T cell receptor beta chains below, sequenced in a study of OX40 agonist ivuxolimab in advanced cancers. Here immunoSEQ multiplex PCR was the method, and the copy in TCRdb shows in-frame clones only, minus some. The sample lists 60,000 to 100,000 clones, 84% occurring once. The material sequenced was CD4+ or CD8+ T cells sorted from blood, taken in a trial of the OX40 agonist ivuxolimab. These receptors all come from an adult with an advanced solid tumor such as melanoma, head and neck, liver or kidney cancer.

A few counts support this clone. The chain is built from TRBV6-5 and TRBJ1-1; 8 positions agree with TRBD1. This CDR3 is built from 12 residues. Germline V gene lookup returns CDR1 MNHEY and CDR2 SVGAGI. V was pared by 5 bases and J by 11 bases, with 7 bases of the junction left unmatched. CDR3 residues: CASSDRGLPAFF. The CDR3 DNA follows: TGTGCCAGCAGTGACAGGGGCCTCCCCGCTTTCTTT.

This clone was seen at least ten times. The rearrangement joins TRBV29-1 to TRBJ1-5, with TRBD1 identical over 11 bases. The CDR3 totals 13 residues. Germline V gene lookup returns CDR1 SQVTM and CDR2 ANQGSEA. V was pared by 7 bases and J by 6 bases, with 5 bases of the junction left unmatched. Written as DNA, the CDR3 is TGCAGCGCCTGGACAGGGGGCGGTCAGCCCCAGCATTTT. Its translation is CSAWTGGGQPQHF.

This sequence joins TRBV29-1 and TRBJ2-7; D gene uncertain. The germline CDR1 and CDR2 sequences are SQVTM and ANQGSEA. This CDR3 spans 11 amino acids. Trimming shortened V by 5 bases and J by 3 bases, and 8 bases separated the two germline ends. The CDR3 is CSVRRDYEQYF. In DNA, the CDR3 is TGCAGCGTTCGAAGGGACTACGAGCAGTACTTC.

This clone has only one observation. The chain carries TRBV28 and TRBJ1-4; 8 bases map to TRBD1. The CDR3 is 15 amino acids. The germline CDR1 and CDR2 sequences are MDHEN and SYDVKM. The J segment lost 8 bases and the V segment lost 4 bases, leaving 9 bases of the junction unmatched. The CDR3 DNA sequence: TGTGCCAGCAGTTCCCTGACAGGGGAGGGGGAAAAACTGTTTTTT. Protein sequence: CASSSLTGEGEKLFF. The full variable domain, in which reference TRBV28 and TRBJ1-4 provide the parts outside the CDR3, is DVKVTQSSRYLVKRTGEKVFLECVQDMDHENMFWYRQDPGLGLRLIYFSYDVKMKEKGDIPEGYSVSREKKERFSLILESASTNQTSMYLCASSSLTGEGEKLFFGSGTQLSVL.

V is TRBV28 and J is TRBJ2-5, with D unclear. V lost 0 bases to trimming and J lost 2 bases, with 10 bases between them. From germline, CDR1 is MDHEN and CDR2 SYDVKM. The CDR3 covers 15 residues. The CDR3 DNA reads TGTGCCAGCAGTTTATGGGCCGGCAGACAAGAGACCCAGTACTTC. It encodes CASSLWAGRQETQYF.

Only a few counts were recorded for this clone. The chain joins TRBV5-1 to TRBJ2-7; 9 positions match TRBD2. Germline assignment: CDR1 SGHRS and CDR2 YFSETQ. CDR3 length: 15 residues. V lost 0 bases and J lost 2; bases outside the gene matches: 3. The CDR3 DNA sequence: TGCGCCAGCAGCTTGGGGACTAGCGTAACCTACGAGCAGTACTTC. It yields the protein CASSLGTSVTYEQYF.

The chain recombines TRBV19 with TRBJ1-1; no definite D call. Germline V gene data show CDR1 as LNHDA and CDR2 as SQIVND (reference sequence). Trimming took off 9 bases at V and 3 bases at J, with 11 bases between the two ends. The CDR3 covers 12 residues. Here the CDR3 DNA reads TGTGCCAGCAACCACGCGGACACTGAAGCTTTCTTT. Translated: CASNHADTEAFF.

This chain uses TRBV5-1 with TRBJ2-1; 9 positions match TRBD1. The CDR3 loop spans 13 amino acids. Germline trimming cut 0 bases from V and 9 bases from J; bases unmatched to any gene: 1. Germline V CDR1 and CDR2: SGHRS, YFSETQ. The CDR3 DNA reads as TGCGCCAGCAGCTTGGACAGGGGGCCTGAGCAGTTCTTC. Protein product: CASSLDRGPEQFF.

The chain joins TRBV19 to TRBJ1-1; D gene uncertain. The germline CDR1 and CDR2 sequences are LNHDA and SQIVND (reference sequence). Trimming pared 5 bases from V and 12 bases from J, leaving 25 bases between. There are 15 residues in the CDR3. CDR3 loop: CASSRLGYQPIQTFF. The CDR3 region has the DNA TGTGCCAGTAGTCGCCTCGGGTACCAACCCATCCAAACTTTCTTT.

By share, this clone counts as medium-sized. Other DNA sequences in this specimen translate into the identical CDR3. The chain uses TRBV28 and TRBJ2-3; D gene uncertain. This CDR3 has 13 residues. Germline V gives CDR1 MDHEN, CDR2 SYDVKM. Trimming left V 3 bases short and J 0 bases short, with 4 bases between. The CDR3 sequence: CASSFGSTDTQYF. The CDR3, as DNA: TGTGCCAGCAGTTTTGGGAGCACAGATACGCAGTATTTT.

This sequence joins TRBV5-4 and TRBJ2-1; 7 nucleotides agree with TRBD2. Looked up from germline, CDR1 is SGHNT and CDR2 is YYREEE (reference sequence). CDR3 length equals 15 residues. The junction had 8 bases not matched to a gene; V was cut back by 3 bases and J by 5 bases. The chain's CDR3 is CASSSRDYGDNEQFF. In nucleotides, the CDR3 is TGTGCCAGCAGCTCCCGGGACTACGGTGACAATGAGCAGTTCTTC.

This chain links TRBV29-1 with TRBJ2-2; 9 bases are shared with TRBD1. Germline V gene lookup returns CDR1 SQVTM and CDR2 ANQGSEA. V was pared by 4 bases and J by 8 bases, with 8 bases of the junction left unmatched. The CDR3 is made up of 14 amino acids. The CDR3 loop reads CSVGWDRATGELFF. The CDR3 DNA is TGCAGCGTTGGCTGGGACAGGGCTACGGGGGAGCTGTTTTTT.

The V and J genes are TRBV28 and TRBJ2-3, with 10 bases fitting TRBD1. The CDR3 contains 15 residues. With 6 bases clipped from V and 3 bases from J, the junction kept 6 bases outside the gene matches. In germline, CDR1 is MDHEN, CDR2 SYDVKM. The CDR3 nucleotides are TGTGCCAGCAGGTTTGGGGACAGGGGAACAGATACGCAGTATTTT. As protein: CASRFGDRGTDTQYF.

V usage is TRBV19 and J usage is TRBJ2-5; D tentatively fits TRBD1 or TRBD2 (5 bases each). The CDR3 has 14 amino acids. V lost 1 base, J lost 5 bases, and 11 bases lay in between. CDR1 is LNHDA and CDR2 is SQIVND in the germline V gene (reference sequence). The CDR3 here is CASSIGGPSETQYF. The CDR3 DNA reads TGTGCCAGTAGTATAGGGGGACCTTCGGAGACCCAGTACTTC.

V usage is TRBV28 and J usage is TRBJ2-7; TRBD1 matches at 12 bases. Trimming cost V 10 bases and J 7 bases; bases outside gene matches: 11. The germline V gene has CDR1 MDHEN and CDR2 SYDVKM. The CDR3 spans 14 residues. In DNA form, the CDR3 reads TGTGCCACCGAGGGGGGACAGGGGGCAAGAGAGCAGTACTTC. Protein product: CATEGGQGAREQYF.

The chain carries TRBV6-5 and TRBJ2-2; the match to TRBD1 covers 7 bases. Unmatched junction bases numbered 2, after V lost 5 bases and J lost 5 bases. This CDR3 has 13 amino acids. CDR1 MNHEY and CDR2 SVGAGI come from the germline V gene. CDR3 residues: CASSAQGTGELFF. In nucleotides, the CDR3 is TGTGCCAGCAGTGCACAGGGGACCGGGGAGCTGTTTTTT.

The CDR3 DNA is TGTGCCAGCAGCTTAGGGACAGGGAATGAAAAACTGTTTTTT. It translates to CASSLGTGNEKLFF. This chain links TRBV5-4 with TRBJ1-4; 9 bases are a match to TRBD1. The V gene end was trimmed by 2 bases and the J gene end by 5 bases; junction bases not matched to a gene: 1. The CDR3 loop spans 14 amino acids. Per the germline V gene, CDR1 is SGHNT and CDR2 is YYREEE (reference sequence).

This sequence joins TRBV23-1 and TRBJ1-3; D is uncertain. TRBV23-1 is filed as an ORF, its function uncertain. The CDR3 is 15 residues long. V lost 0 bases and J 2 bases, leaving 8 bases between the germline ends. The CDR3 sequence is CASSQSRRTGNTIYF. The CDR3 DNA reads as TGCGCCAGCAGTCAATCACGCCGAACTGGAAACACCATATATTTT.

Only a few counts were recorded for this clone. The chain has TRBV4-1 and TRBJ1-1, with TRBD1 as a possible D gene (5 bases). Germline-derived CDR1 and CDR2 are MGHRA and YSYEKL. The CDR3 spans 19 residues. V lost 0 bases to trimming and J lost 0 bases, with 20 bases between them. In nucleotides, the CDR3 is TGCGCCAGCAGCCAAGAAGGGCAGGGCTTCGCTACTATGAACACTGAAGCTTTCTTT. This encodes CASSQEGQGFATMNTEAFF.

This rearrangement joins TRBV6-6 to TRBJ1-5, with D perhaps matching TRBD1 (5 bases). This CDR3 has 16 amino acids. Between the trimmed V and J ends, which lost 0 bases and 1 base, there was a span of 10 bases. CDR1 MNHNY and CDR2 SVGAGI come from the germline V gene (reference sequence). The CDR3 DNA reads as TGTGCCAGCAGTTACTCGGAAGGGGTGAGCAATCAGCCCCAGCATTTT. Translation: CASSYSEGVSNQPQHF.

The V and J genes are TRBV27 and TRBJ2-7; perhaps TRBD2 as D (5 bases). Trimming left V 4 bases short and J 1 base short, with 11 bases between. The CDR3 runs to 14 residues. From germline, CDR1 is MNHEY and CDR2 SMNVEV (reference sequence). The CDR3 region is CASSSRALSYEQYF. Here the CDR3 DNA reads TGTGCCAGCAGTTCGAGGGCGCTTTCCTACGAGCAGTACTTC.

This clone has a single count. The chain uses TRBV12-2 and TRBJ2-7; the table gives TRBD1 as D, unverified against the DNA. TRBV12-2 is a known pseudogene. The CDR3 has 20 residues. CDR3 sequence reads: CASRLGTVETGEIRSYEQYF. For the CDR3, the DNA is TGTGCAAGTCGCTTAGGGACGGTGGAGACAGGGGAAATTAGATCCTACGAGCAGTACTTC.

This rearrangement joins TRBV6-1 to TRBJ1-4; no firm D call. The length of the CDR3 is 13 residues. Deletions cut 8 bases from V and 6 bases from J, with 13 bases between. Germline-derived CDR1 and CDR2 are MNHNS and SASEGT. The CDR3: CASRPGRDEKLFF. In DNA, the CDR3 is TGTGCCAGCCGACCCGGGAGGGATGAAAAACTGTTTTTT.

V and J are TRBV5-6 and TRBJ1-3; D is unclear. The CDR3 is made up of 15 amino acids. Trimming shortened V by 1 base and J by 4 bases, and 12 bases separated the two germline ends. Germline loops: CDR1 SGHDT, CDR2 YYEEEE. The CDR3 sequence: CASSLNMRAGNTIYF. In DNA, the CDR3 is TGTGCCAGCAGCTTGAATATGAGGGCCGGAAACACCATATATTTT.

This clone has more than one count but fewer than ten. The gene calls are TRBV5-1 and TRBJ2-7; TRBD1 matches at 10 bases. The germline V gene has CDR1 SGHRS and CDR2 YFSETQ. The junction had 8 bases not matched to a gene; V was cut back by 5 bases and J by 12 bases. CDR3 length equals 12 residues. CDR3 DNA sequence: TGCGCCAGCAGAGGGACAGGGGAGGTGGGGTACTTC. It translates to CASRGTGEVGYF.

The chain joins TRBV28 to TRBJ2-1; 10 bases are shared with TRBD2. V lost 4 bases and J lost 4; bases outside the gene matches: 13. CDR1 MDHEN and CDR2 SYDVKM come from the germline V gene. The CDR3 is 18 residues long. The CDR3 sequence is CASSYPRLAGALYNEQFF. The CDR3 DNA reads TGTGCCAGCAGTTACCCCAGGCTAGCGGGAGCCTTATACAATGAGCAGTTCTTC.

This chain joins TRBV9 and TRBJ2-7, with a tentative D call TRBD1 (6 bases). The CDR3 contains 14 residues. Germline V gives CDR1 SGDLS, CDR2 YYNGEE. Deletions cut 4 bases from V and 0 bases from J, with 11 bases between. CDR3 residues: CASSPQGSSYEQYF. DNA of the CDR3: TGTGCCAGCAGCCCACAGGGAAGCTCCTACGAGCAGTACTTC.

The chain couples TRBV2 to TRBJ1-6, with TRBD1 as a possible D gene (5 bases). Trimming took off 4 bases at V and 3 bases at J, with 7 bases between the two ends. This CDR3 spans 14 amino acids. In germline, CDR1 is SNHLY, CDR2 FYNNEI. The CDR3 nucleotides are TGTGCCAGCAGTGGACAGAACTATAATTCACCCCTCCACTTT. It encodes CASSGQNYNSPLHF.